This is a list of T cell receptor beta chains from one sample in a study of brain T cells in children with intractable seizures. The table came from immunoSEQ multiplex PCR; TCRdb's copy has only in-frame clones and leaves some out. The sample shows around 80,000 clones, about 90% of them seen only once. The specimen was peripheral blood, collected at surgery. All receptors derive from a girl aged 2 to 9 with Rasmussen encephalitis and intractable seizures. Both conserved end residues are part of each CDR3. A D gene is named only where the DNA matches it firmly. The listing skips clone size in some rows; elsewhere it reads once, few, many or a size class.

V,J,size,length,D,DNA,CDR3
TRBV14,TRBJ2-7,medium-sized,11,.,TGTGCCAGCAGCCGCTCCTACGAGCAGTACTTC,CASSRSYEQYF
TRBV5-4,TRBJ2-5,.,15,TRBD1,TGTGCCAGCAGCATCCGGGACAGGGCCACTCGGACCCAGTACTTC,CASSIRDRATRTQYF
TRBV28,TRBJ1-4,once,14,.,TGTGCCAGCAGTTCCGCCAGGCCCAATGAAAAACTGTTTTTT,CASSSARPNEKLFF
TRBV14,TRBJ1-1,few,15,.,TGTGCCAGCAGCCAAGAGAAGGGACCGAACACTGAAGCTTTCTTT,CASSQEKGPNTEAFF
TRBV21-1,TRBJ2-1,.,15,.,TGTGCCAGCAGCGAGACTAGCGGGGGGCTCAATGAGCAGTTCTTC,CASSETSGGLNEQFF
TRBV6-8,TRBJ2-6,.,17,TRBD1,TGTGCCAGCAGTTACGGGGACAGGGAGTACGGGGCCAACGTCCTGACTTTC,CASSYGDREYGANVLTF
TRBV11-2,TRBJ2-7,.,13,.,TGTGCCAGCAGCTTAGATCCCGCCCACGAGCAGTACTTC,CASSLDPAHEQYF
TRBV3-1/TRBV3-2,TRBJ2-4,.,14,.,TGTGCCAGCAGCCTGGGACAACAAAAAAACATTCAGTACTTC,CASSLGQQKNIQYF
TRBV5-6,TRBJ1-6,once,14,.,TGTGCCAGCAGCCGCGGCCAGGGAAATTCACCCCTCCACTTT,CASSRGQGNSPLHF
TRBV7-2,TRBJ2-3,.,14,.,TGTGCCAGCAGCTTAGGGCTTCTCACAGATACGCAGTATTTT,CASSLGLLTDTQYF
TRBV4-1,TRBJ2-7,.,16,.,TGCGCCAGCAGCCCGAGGGGAACAGGCCCCTTCTACGAGCAGTACTTC,CASSPRGTGPFYEQYF
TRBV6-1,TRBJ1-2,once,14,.,TGTGCCAGCAGTGAAGCAATGGCCGCCTATGGCTACACCTTC,CASSEAMAAYGYTF
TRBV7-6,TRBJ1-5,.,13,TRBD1,TGTGCCAGCAGCTTGACAGGGGATCAGCCCCAGCATTTT,CASSLTGDQPQHF
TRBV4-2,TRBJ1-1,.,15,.,TGTGCCAGCAGCCAAGGACTAACAGGGCACACTGAAGCTTTCTTT,CASSQGLTGHTEAFF
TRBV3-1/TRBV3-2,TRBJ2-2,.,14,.,TGTGCCAGCAGGCCAAGGGGGTACACCGGGGAGCTGTTTTTT,CASRPRGYTGELFF
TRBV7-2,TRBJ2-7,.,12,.,TGTGCCAGCAGCCTGGGACCTATCGGGCAGTACTTC,CASSLGPIGQYF
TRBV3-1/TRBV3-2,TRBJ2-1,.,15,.,TGTGCCAGCAGCCAAGACCAGGGCCCCTACAATGAGCAGTTCTTC,CASSQDQGPYNEQFF
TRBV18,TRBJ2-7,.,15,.,TGTGCCAGCTCACCGTATCAGGGTGGACCTTACGAGCAGTACTTC,CASSPYQGGPYEQYF
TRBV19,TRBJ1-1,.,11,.,TGTGCCAGTAAAGTAAGGACTGAAGCTTTCTTT,CASKVRTEAFF
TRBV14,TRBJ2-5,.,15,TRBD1,TGTGCCAGCAGCCTTGGGGACAGGCGGAAAGAGACCCAGTACTTC,CASSLGDRRKETQYF
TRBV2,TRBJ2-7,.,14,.,TGTGCCAGCAAGTCCGGACGGGTAGGTCTCGAGCAGTACTTC,CASKSGRVGLEQYF
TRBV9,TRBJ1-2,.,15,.,TGTGCCAGCAGCGTAGGACTCGACAGAAGCTATGGCTACACCTTC,CASSVGLDRSYGYTF
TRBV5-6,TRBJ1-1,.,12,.,TGTGCCAGCAGCTTATTGACCACTGAAGCTTTCTTT,CASSLLTTEAFF
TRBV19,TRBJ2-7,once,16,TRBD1,TGTGCCAGTAGTATAGATATCGGGGACAGATCCTACGAGCAGTACTTC,CASSIDIGDRSYEQYF
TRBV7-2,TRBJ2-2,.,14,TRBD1,TGTGCCAGTCACCGGGACAGGGGAACCGGGGAGCTGTTTTTT,CASHRDRGTGELFF
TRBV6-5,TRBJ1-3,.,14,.,TGTGCCAGCAGTTACTCAGAGACTGGAAACACCATATATTTT,CASSYSETGNTIYF
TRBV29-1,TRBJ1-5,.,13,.,TGCAGCGTTGGGACGGGGAGCAATCAGCCCCAGCATTTT,CSVGTGSNQPQHF
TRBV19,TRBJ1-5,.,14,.,TGTGCCAGTAGTATTGGGACTGGGGGGCAGCCCCAGCATTTT,CASSIGTGGQPQHF
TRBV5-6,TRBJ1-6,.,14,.,TGTGCCAGCAGCTTGAAGGGGCGTCCGTCACCCCTCCACTTT,CASSLKGRPSPLHF
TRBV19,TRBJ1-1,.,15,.,TGTGCCAGTAGTCCCCAATCTCAACCGAACACTGAAGCTTTCTTT,CASSPQSQPNTEAFF
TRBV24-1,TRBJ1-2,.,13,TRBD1,TGTGCCACCAGCCTACAGGGGGGCTATGGCTACACCTTC,CATSLQGGYGYTF
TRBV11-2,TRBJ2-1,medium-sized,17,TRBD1,TGTGCCAGCAGCCTGACAGGGTCTGGAACGGGGTTGGATGAGCAGTTCTTC,CASSLTGSGTGLDEQFF
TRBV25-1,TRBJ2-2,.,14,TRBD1,TGTGCCAGCTGGACAGGTCCGAACACCGGGGAGCTGTTTTTT,CASWTGPNTGELFF
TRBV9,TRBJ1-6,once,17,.,TGTGCCAGCAGCCAAAAATCGACAGAATTCTATAATTCACCCCTCCACTTT,CASSQKSTEFYNSPLHF
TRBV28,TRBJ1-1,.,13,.,TGTGCCATCAATGGACGGGTGAACACTGAAGCTTTCTTT,CAINGRVNTEAFF
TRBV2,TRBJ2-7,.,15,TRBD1,TGTGCCAGCAACCCCTCCGGACAGGGGATCTACGAGCAGTACTTC,CASNPSGQGIYEQYF
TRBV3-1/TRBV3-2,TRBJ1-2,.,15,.,TGTGCCAGCAGCCAAGAAAACAGGGTGGTCTATGGCTACACCTTC,CASSQENRVVYGYTF
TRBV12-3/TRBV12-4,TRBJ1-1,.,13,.,TGTGCCAGCAGTTACTCCGCGGACGCTGAAGCTTTCTTT,CASSYSADAEAFF
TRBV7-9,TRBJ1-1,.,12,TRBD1,TGTGCCAGTCGGGACAGATACACTGAAGCTTTCTTT,CASRDRYTEAFF
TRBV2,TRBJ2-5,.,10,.,TGTGCCAGCAGTGTCGAGACCCAGTACTTC,CASSVETQYF
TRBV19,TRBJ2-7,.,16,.,TGTGCCAGTAGTAAGGGGGGACGTCAGCAGTCCTACGAGCAGTACTTC,CASSKGGRQQSYEQYF
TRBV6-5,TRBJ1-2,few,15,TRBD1,TGTGCCAGCCATATCAAGGACAGGGGGACTTATGGCTACACCTTC,CASHIKDRGTYGYTF
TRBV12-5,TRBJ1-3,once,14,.,TGTGCTAGTGGTTTGGACAACTCTGGAAACACCATATATTTT,CASGLDNSGNTIYF
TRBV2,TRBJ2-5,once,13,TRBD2,TGTGCCAGCAGTGACCAGACTAGCGTGACCCAGTACTTC,CASSDQTSVTQYF
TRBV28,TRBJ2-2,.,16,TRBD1,TGTGCCAGCAGTTTAATCGGGACAGGGCCTGGCGGGGAGCTGTTTTTT,CASSLIGTGPGGELFF
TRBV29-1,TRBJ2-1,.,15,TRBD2,TGCAGCGTTGGCCCTCTAGCGGCCTCCTACAATGAGCAGTTCTTC,CSVGPLAASYNEQFF
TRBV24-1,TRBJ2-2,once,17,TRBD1,TGTGCCACCAGTGATTCGGGACAGGGGGTGAACACCGGGGAGCTGTTTTTT,CATSDSGQGVNTGELFF
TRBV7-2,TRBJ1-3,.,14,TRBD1,TGTGCCAGCAGCCTGACAGGGGGCGGAAACACCATATATTTT,CASSLTGGGNTIYF